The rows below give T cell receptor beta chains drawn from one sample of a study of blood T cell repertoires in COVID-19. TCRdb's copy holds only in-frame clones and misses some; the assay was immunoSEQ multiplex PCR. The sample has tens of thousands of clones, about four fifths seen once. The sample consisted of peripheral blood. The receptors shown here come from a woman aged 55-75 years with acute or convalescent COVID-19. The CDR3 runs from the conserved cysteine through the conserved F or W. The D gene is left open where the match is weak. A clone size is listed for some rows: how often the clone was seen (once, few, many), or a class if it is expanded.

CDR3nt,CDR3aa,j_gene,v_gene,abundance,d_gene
TGCGCCAGCAGCTTATTACAGGAGAATTCACCCCTCCACTTT,CASSLLQENSPLHF,TRBJ1-6,TRBV5-1,-,-
TGTGCCAGTGTAGATCGGACAGGGTTGAACACTGAAGCTTTCTTT,CASVDRTGLNTEAFF,TRBJ1-1,TRBV5-4,-,TRBD1
TGTGCCAGCAGCGTAGATCCAGCGGGGGACAATGAGCAGTTCTTC,CASSVDPAGDNEQFF,TRBJ2-1,TRBV9,once,TRBD2
TGTGCCAGTATGGAGGACAGGGTTAATTCACCCCTCCACTTT,CASMEDRVNSPLHF,TRBJ1-6,TRBV19,-,TRBD1
TGTGCCAGCAGTTTATCGGGAGTAGCGGGAGATCGAGAGCAGTACTTC,CASSLSGVAGDREQYF,TRBJ2-7,TRBV27,-,TRBD2
TGTGCCAGCACGCCATCCGCGCGCGGCACTGAAGCTTTCTTT,CASTPSARGTEAFF,TRBJ1-1,TRBV6-5,-,-
TGTGCCAGCAGTTTGCGGAGGGACGTATTGGGCTTC,CASSLRRDVLGF,TRBJ1-2,TRBV28,-,-
TGTGCCAGCAGTCGTGGGACAGGAGTGGCTAATGAAAAACTGTTTTTT,CASSRGTGVANEKLFF,TRBJ1-4,TRBV28,-,TRBD1
TGTGCCAGTAGTATGCCCGGGACAGGGGGATTTAGGTTCTTC,CASSMPGTGGFRFF,TRBJ2-1,TRBV19,once,TRBD1
TGTGCCAGCAGTGAAGTTGGCGGCTGGGATCAGCCCCAGCATTTT,CASSEVGGWDQPQHF,TRBJ1-5,TRBV2,-,-
TGTGCCAGCAGGAGTCCGGGAGGACAAGAGACCCAGTACTTC,CASRSPGGQETQYF,TRBJ2-5,TRBV6-5,-,TRBD2
TGTGCCAGCAGCGCGGGTTGGGGAGGTAGAGTAGCCTACGAGCAGTACTTC,CASSAGWGGRVAYEQYF,TRBJ2-7,TRBV9,-,-
TGTGCCAGCAGCTCTCTCGGGACAGGGATCGGTACGCAGTATTTT,CASSSLGTGIGTQYF,TRBJ2-3,TRBV9,-,TRBD1
TGTGCCAGCACCCTATCAGGGAATTCACCCCTCCACTTT,CASTLSGNSPLHF,TRBJ1-6,TRBV28,-,-
TGTGCCAGCAGCCAGAGGACTAGGGCAGATACGCAGTATTTT,CASSQRTRADTQYF,TRBJ2-3,TRBV7-8,-,TRBD2
TGTGCCAGTAGTTTGATGCAGGGCACTGAAGCTTTCTTT,CASSLMQGTEAFF,TRBJ1-1,TRBV19,-,-
TGCAGTGCTAGTTTGGGGGGGGACCAACAAGAGACCCAGTACTTC,CSASLGGDQQETQYF,TRBJ2-5,TRBV20-1,-,TRBD2
TGTGCCAGCAGCTCCCCGAGCTCCTACGAGCAGTACTTC,CASSSPSSYEQYF,TRBJ2-7,TRBV13,-,-
TGTGCCAGCATCTTCTCGTGGGGGGTCTACGAGCAGTACTTC,CASIFSWGVYEQYF,TRBJ2-7,TRBV6-5,-,-
TGTGCCAGCTGGCGGGTGCTGGTTGGTGGCTACACCTTC,CASWRVLVGGYTF,TRBJ1-2,TRBV6-5,-,-
TGTGCCAGCAGCCAGGCTGTTGCCAACTACGAGCAGTACTTC,CASSQAVANYEQYF,TRBJ2-7,TRBV6-1,-,-
TGCAGTGTGGGAGGCAATCAGCCCCAGCATTTT,CSVGGNQPQHF,TRBJ1-5,TRBV20-1,-,-
TGTGCCAGCAGTGGCCCGGGGAGGTCCTACGAGCAGTACTTC,CASSGPGRSYEQYF,TRBJ2-7,TRBV2,-,-
TGTGCCAGCAGTGAAGGACAGGCTTTTGGCTACACCTTC,CASSEGQAFGYTF,TRBJ1-2,TRBV28,-,TRBD1
TGTGCCAGCAGCTTAGGACAGGGGGCGAACGGTGAAGCTTTCTTT,CASSLGQGANGEAFF,TRBJ1-1,TRBV5-6,-,TRBD1
TGCGCCAGCAGTCTCTACTCAATCAGGGGACAGGAATACGAGCAGTACTTC,CASSLYSIRGQEYEQYF,TRBJ2-7,TRBV5-1,-,TRBD1
TGTGCCAGTAGTATTGGAACTAGCGGATTATACAATGAGCAGTTCTTC,CASSIGTSGLYNEQFF,TRBJ2-1,TRBV19,once,TRBD2
TGTGCCACCTCGGCGGTTCCTAATCAGCCCCAGCATTTT,CATSAVPNQPQHF,TRBJ1-5,TRBV7-6,-,-
TGTGCCAGCAGCCCCGGGACAGGGGGCGCCCGGGAGACCCAGTACTTC,CASSPGTGGARETQYF,TRBJ2-5,TRBV7-6,-,TRBD1
TGTGCCAGCAGCTTGCTCGGAGGGCCCTACGAGCAGTACTTC,CASSLLGGPYEQYF,TRBJ2-7,TRBV3-1/TRBV3-2,once,-
TGTGCCAGCGGAGGGTCAAATTCACCCCTCCACTTT,CASGGSNSPLHF,TRBJ1-6,TRBV9,-,-
TGTGCCAGCTCACGACAAGAACAGGGATCCGGGGAGCTGTTTTTT,CASSRQEQGSGELFF,TRBJ2-2,TRBV18,few,-
TGTGCCAGCAGCTGGACTAGCGCCAATGAGCAGTTCTTC,CASSWTSANEQFF,TRBJ2-1,TRBV7-2,once,TRBD2
TGTGCCAGCTCACCTATGGGCGGACAGGAGAACACTGAAGCTTTCTTT,CASSPMGGQENTEAFF,TRBJ1-1,TRBV18,few,TRBD1
TGTGCCATCAAAGGACGGGACAGGGACGGCTACACCTTC,CAIKGRDRDGYTF,TRBJ1-2,TRBV10-3,-,TRBD1
TGTGCCAGCGCCGACAGCCGGGAGGGCGGCTACACCTTC,CASADSREGGYTF,TRBJ1-2,TRBV2,-,-
TGTGCCAGCAGCCCTCCGGGACACTCCTATAATTCACCCCTCCACTTT,CASSPPGHSYNSPLHF,TRBJ1-6,TRBV5-6,-,-
TGTGCCAGCAGTTTACAGGGGACAGGGTCGTATAATTCACCCCTCCACTTT,CASSLQGTGSYNSPLHF,TRBJ1-6,TRBV27,-,TRBD1
TGTGCCAGCAGCTTGAGGGCAGGGGGCGAATTGTATGGCTACACCTTC,CASSLRAGGELYGYTF,TRBJ1-2,TRBV9,-,TRBD1